This T cell receptor (beta chain) was recovered during a study of graft-versus-host responses after intestinal transplantation. Overall study: Recipients were all induced with anti-thymocyte globulin, then given tacrolimus and steroids for around 3 years.

After removal of 3 bases from V and 7 bases from J, the junction contained 4 bases not matched to a gene. The CDR3 has 13 residues. CDR1 and CDR2 (germline): LNHNV, YYDKDF (reference sequence). The protocol was immunoSEQ multiplex PCR, while the TCRdb copy is restricted to in-frame clones and leaves out a portion. The data contain some 90,000 clones, about four fifths of them singletons. As for this clone: The antigen remains undetermined.

The TCR was taken from a human donor who received an intestinal transplant. Sequences were derived from unstimulated CD4+ T cells sorted from spleen or lymph node cells, sampled before intestinal transplant. This chain connects TRBV15 to TRBJ2-7; 9 positions match TRBD1. The CDR3 DNA is TGTGCCACCAGCAGGGCCGGGACAGGGGAGCAGTACTTC. Protein product: CATSRAGTGEQYF.